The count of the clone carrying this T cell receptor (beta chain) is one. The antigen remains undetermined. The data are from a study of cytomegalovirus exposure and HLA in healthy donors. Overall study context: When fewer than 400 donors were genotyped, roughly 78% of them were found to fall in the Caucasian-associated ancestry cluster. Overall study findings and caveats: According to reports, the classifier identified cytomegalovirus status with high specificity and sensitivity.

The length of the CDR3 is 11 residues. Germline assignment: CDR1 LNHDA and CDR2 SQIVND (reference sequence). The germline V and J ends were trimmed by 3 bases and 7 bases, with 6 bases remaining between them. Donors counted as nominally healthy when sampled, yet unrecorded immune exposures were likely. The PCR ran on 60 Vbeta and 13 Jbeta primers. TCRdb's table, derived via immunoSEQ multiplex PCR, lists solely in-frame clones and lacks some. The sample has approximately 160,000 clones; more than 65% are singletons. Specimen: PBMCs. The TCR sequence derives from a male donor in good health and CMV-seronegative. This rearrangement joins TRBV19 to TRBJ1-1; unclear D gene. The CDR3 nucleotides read TGTGCCAGTAGTATCCCCAGTGAAGCTTTCTTT. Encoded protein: CASSIPSEAFF. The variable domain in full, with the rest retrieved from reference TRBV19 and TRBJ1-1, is DGGITQSPKYLFRKEGQNVTLSCEQNLNHDAMYWYRQDPGQGLRLIYYSQIVNDFQKGDIAEGYSVSREKKESFPLTVTSAQKNPTAFYLCASSIPSEAFFGQGTRLTVV.